This TCR beta chain was captured by sequencing in a study of control samples from healthy donors and cancer patients. This clone was picked up one time. The CDR3 spans 14 residues. Germline CDR1 SQVTM, CDR2 ANQGSEA. The V gene lost 5 bases and the J gene lost 0 bases, with 13 bases spanning the gap. Produced via immunoSEQ multiplex PCR; TCRdb's table is partial and in-frame only. The data hold under 150,000 clones, with around 89% observed a single time. The receptor's source is a woman between 65 and 79 years old in good health. Sequencing was done on a sample of blood. The chain carries TRBV29-1 and TRBJ1-1, with D unclear. The CDR3 coding sequence is TGCAGCGTTCCCCCCGGGAGCATGAACACTGAAGCTTTCTTT. As protein: CSVPPGSMNTEAFF.